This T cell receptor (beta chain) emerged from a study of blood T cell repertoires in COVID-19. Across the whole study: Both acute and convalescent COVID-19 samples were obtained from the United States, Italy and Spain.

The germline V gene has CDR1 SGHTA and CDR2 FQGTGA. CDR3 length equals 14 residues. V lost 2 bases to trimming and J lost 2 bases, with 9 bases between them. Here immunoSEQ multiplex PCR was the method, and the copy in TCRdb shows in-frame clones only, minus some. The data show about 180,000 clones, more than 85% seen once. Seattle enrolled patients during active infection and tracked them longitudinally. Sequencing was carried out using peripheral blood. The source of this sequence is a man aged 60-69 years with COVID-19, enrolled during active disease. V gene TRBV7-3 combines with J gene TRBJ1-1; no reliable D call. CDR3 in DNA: TGTGCCAGCAGCTTAGGCTACAGCAACACTGAAGCTTTCTTT. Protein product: CASSLGYSNTEAFF.